Detailed here is one T cell receptor (beta chain). What it binds is not known. This entry comes from a study of CD8 T cells in ankylosing spondylitis. Broader study findings: Ankylosing spondylitis blood appeared to be characterized by a TCR beta motif of fewer than ten highly homologous variants.

V was clipped by 8 bases and J by 0 bases; unmatched bases: 9. Germline CDR1 reads MDHEN; CDR2 reads SYDVKM. The CDR3 contains 16 residues. Making the TCR beta libraries involved quantitative 5'-RACE with molecular barcodes. TCRdb used MiXCR to reprocess the 5' RACE reads, holding one entry per CDR3 protein. This sample has a few hundred thousand distinct CDR3 sequences, with around 8% found just once. Sequenced input: blood, either unsorted or a sorted T cell fraction (not recorded which). The chain has TRBV28 and TRBJ2-3; 9 bases map to TRBD2. The source of this sequence is a male donor with ankylosing spondylitis. CDR3 loop: CASGWRGGTSTDTQYF. CDR3 DNA: TGTGCCAGCGGTTGGCGGGGGGGAACTAGCACAGATACGCAGTATTTT. Full variable domain (rest looked up from reference TRBV28 and TRBJ2-3): DVKVTQSSRYLVKRTGEKVFLECVQDMDHENMFWYRQDPGLGLRLIYFSYDVKMKEKGDIPEGYSVSREKKERFSLILESASTNQTSMYLCASGWRGGTSTDTQYFGPGTRLTVL.